This is a list of T cell receptor beta chains from one sample in a study of CD8 T cells in Susac syndrome. TCRdb passed the immunoSEQ multiplex PCR reads through MiXCR, listing each CDR3 protein once. Among some 150,000 distinct CDR3 sequences listed, less than 95% were seen once. Material: CD4+ T cells from PBMCs. The receptors were gathered from a human donor in good health. CDR3s include the opening cysteine and the closing phenylalanine or tryptophan. D genes are given only for firm matches. Not all rows give a size; the values are once, few, many and, for expanded clones, a class.

clone size: .
J gene: TRBJ2-7
V gene: TRBV5-1
D gene: TRBD1
CDR3 protein: CASSPTGVGAYEQYF
CDR3 DNA: TGCGCCAGCAGCCCTACAGGGGTTGGGGCCTACGAGCAGTACTTC

clone size: .
J gene: TRBJ2-2
V gene: TRBV18
D gene: TRBD1
CDR3 protein: CASSPNPHRGYTGELFF
CDR3 DNA: TGTGCCAGCTCACCAAACCCCCACAGGGGCTACACCGGGGAGCTGTTTTTT

clone size: .
J gene: TRBJ2-5
V gene: TRBV5-6
D gene: .
CDR3 protein: CASSFLGAEKRSEETQYF
CDR3 DNA: TGTGCCAGCAGCTTTTTAGGTGCGGAGAAGCGTTCAGAAGAGACCCAGTACTTC

clone size: .
J gene: TRBJ1-1
V gene: TRBV19
D gene: .
CDR3 protein: CASSMQGRLNTEAFF
CDR3 DNA: TGTGCCAGTAGTATGCAGGGTAGGCTGAACACTGAAGCTTTCTTT

clone size: .
J gene: TRBJ1-5
V gene: TRBV24-1
D gene: .
CDR3 protein: CATSDRPGQPQHF
CDR3 DNA: TGTGCCACCAGTGACCGCCCCGGTCAGCCCCAGCATTTT

clone size: .
J gene: TRBJ2-3
V gene: TRBV30
D gene: .
CDR3 protein: CAWSVGEAVPDTQYF
CDR3 DNA: TGTGCCTGGAGTGTGGGGGAAGCGGTCCCAGATACGCAGTATTTT

clone size: once
J gene: TRBJ2-5
V gene: TRBV25-1
D gene: TRBD1
CDR3 protein: CASSDQTGAETQYF
CDR3 DNA: TGTGCCAGCAGTGACCAGACAGGGGCGGAGACCCAGTACTTC

clone size: .
J gene: TRBJ2-1
V gene: TRBV14
D gene: TRBD2
CDR3 protein: CASSQRTSGRFYNEQFF
CDR3 DNA: TGTGCCAGCAGCCAGCGGACTAGCGGGAGGTTCTACAATGAGCAGTTCTTC

clone size: .
J gene: TRBJ2-1
V gene: TRBV11-1
D gene: TRBD2
CDR3 protein: CASSLGSGRDEQFF
CDR3 DNA: TGTGCCAGCAGCTTAGGTAGCGGGAGGGATGAGCAGTTCTTC

clone size: .
J gene: TRBJ2-3
V gene: TRBV19
D gene: .
CDR3 protein: CASRGRGGPLTRTQYF
CDR3 DNA: TGTGCCAGTAGAGGCCGCGGGGGCCCCCTAACTCGGACGCAGTATTTT

clone size: once
J gene: TRBJ1-1
V gene: TRBV7-8
D gene: .
CDR3 protein: CASSLGGVNTEASF
CDR3 DNA: TGTGCCAGCAGCTTAGGGGGGGTGAACACTGAAGCTTCCTTT

clone size: .
J gene: TRBJ2-1
V gene: TRBV15
D gene: TRBD2
CDR3 protein: CATSLAGLQDNEQFF
CDR3 DNA: TGTGCCACCAGCTTAGCGGGCCTCCAGGACAATGAGCAGTTCTTC

clone size: .
J gene: TRBJ2-5
V gene: TRBV3-1
D gene: TRBD2
CDR3 protein: CASSLGEPGLAGTQYF
CDR3 DNA: TGTGCCAGCAGCCTGGGAGAACCGGGACTAGCGGGAACCCAGTACTTC

clone size: .
J gene: TRBJ2-2
V gene: TRBV6-5
D gene: TRBD1
CDR3 protein: CASSSTGITGELFF
CDR3 DNA: TGTGCCAGCAGTTCGACAGGGATAACCGGGGAGCTGTTTTTT

clone size: .
J gene: TRBJ2-5
V gene: TRBV5-1
D gene: TRBD1
CDR3 protein: CASSLGQGSVTQYF
CDR3 DNA: TGCGCCAGCAGCTTGGGACAGGGAAGTGTGACCCAGTACTTC

clone size: .
J gene: TRBJ2-3
V gene: TRBV12-3/TRBV12-4
D gene: TRBD2
CDR3 protein: CASSFGTSGGSTDTQYF
CDR3 DNA: TGTGCCAGCAGTTTTGGCACTAGCGGGGGCAGCACAGATACGCAGTATTTT

clone size: .
J gene: TRBJ1-1
V gene: TRBV2
D gene: .
CDR3 protein: CASRYRRYTEAFF
CDR3 DNA: TGTGCCAGCAGGTACAGGAGGTACACTGAAGCTTTCTTT

clone size: .
J gene: TRBJ2-7
V gene: TRBV29-1
D gene: TRBD1
CDR3 protein: CSVEAPTGGLYEQYF
CDR3 DNA: TGCAGCGTTGAAGCCCCGACAGGGGGCCTCTACGAGCAGTACTTC

clone size: once
J gene: TRBJ1-2
V gene: TRBV5-6
D gene: .
CDR3 protein: CASSPPRPGGYTF
CDR3 DNA: TGTGCCAGCAGCCCCCCTCGCCCCGGTGGCTACACCTTC

clone size: .
J gene: TRBJ2-1
V gene: TRBV29-1
D gene: .
CDR3 protein: CSGTGLGSYNEQFF
CDR3 DNA: TGCAGCGGCACAGGTCTCGGCTCCTACAATGAGCAGTTCTTC

clone size: .
J gene: TRBJ2-2
V gene: TRBV18
D gene: .
CDR3 protein: CASSSGQNTGELFF
CDR3 DNA: TGTGCCAGCTCATCGGGACAGAACACCGGGGAGCTGTTTTTT

clone size: .
J gene: TRBJ1-5
V gene: TRBV15
D gene: .
CDR3 protein: CATRRGVMSNQPQHF
CDR3 DNA: TGTGCCACCAGGCGGGGGGTTATGAGCAATCAGCCCCAGCATTTT

clone size: .
J gene: TRBJ2-7
V gene: TRBV28
D gene: TRBD2
CDR3 protein: CASRTSGGNEQYF
CDR3 DNA: TGTGCCAGCAGGACCTCCGGGGGGAACGAGCAGTACTTC

clone size: .
J gene: TRBJ2-1
V gene: TRBV12-3/TRBV12-4
D gene: .
CDR3 protein: CASSIRPSNEQFF
CDR3 DNA: TGTGCCAGCAGTATACGACCTTCCAATGAGCAGTTCTTC

clone size: .
J gene: TRBJ1-1
V gene: TRBV20-1
D gene: .
CDR3 protein: CSARGHKTLNTEAFF
CDR3 DNA: TGCAGTGCCCGGGGACACAAGACCCTGAACACTGAAGCTTTCTTT

clone size: .
J gene: TRBJ2-7
V gene: TRBV12-3/TRBV12-4
D gene: .
CDR3 protein: CASSYGAGGYEQYF
CDR3 DNA: TGTGCCAGCAGTTATGGTGCAGGGGGGTACGAGCAGTACTTC

clone size: .
J gene: TRBJ1-1
V gene: TRBV5-1
D gene: TRBD1
CDR3 protein: CASSVDRGVTEAFF
CDR3 DNA: TGCGCCAGCAGCGTGGACAGGGGAGTCACTGAAGCTTTCTTT

clone size: .
J gene: TRBJ2-7
V gene: TRBV18
D gene: .
CDR3 protein: CASSPPSTSYEQYF
CDR3 DNA: TGTGCCAGCTCACCACCTTCTACCTCCTACGAGCAGTACTTC

clone size: .
J gene: TRBJ2-3
V gene: TRBV18
D gene: TRBD2
CDR3 protein: CASSPPTSTSGRQDTQYF
CDR3 DNA: TGTGCCAGCTCACCACCGACCTCGACTAGCGGGCGACAGGATACGCAGTATTTT

clone size: .
J gene: TRBJ1-5
V gene: TRBV28
D gene: .
CDR3 protein: CASRSPTGNLAQPQHF
CDR3 DNA: TGTGCCAGCAGGAGCCCTACAGGGAACTTGGCTCAGCCCCAGCATTTT

clone size: .
J gene: TRBJ2-7
V gene: TRBV3-1
D gene: .
CDR3 protein: CASSQQGVDYEQYF
CDR3 DNA: TGTGCCAGCAGCCAGCAGGGCGTAGACTACGAGCAGTACTTC

clone size: .
J gene: TRBJ2-7
V gene: TRBV7-9
D gene: .
CDR3 protein: CASSLAGPSYEQYF
CDR3 DNA: TGTGCCAGCAGCCTCGCGGGCCCCTCCTACGAGCAGTACTTC

clone size: .
J gene: TRBJ2-1
V gene: TRBV29-1
D gene: TRBD2
CDR3 protein: CSVERRERWNEQFF
CDR3 DNA: TGCAGCGTTGAAAGGCGGGAGAGATGGAATGAGCAGTTCTTC

clone size: .
J gene: TRBJ1-2
V gene: TRBV7-6
D gene: .
CDR3 protein: CASSPGRDLGYTF
CDR3 DNA: TGTGCCAGCAGCCCGGGCAGGGACCTAGGGTACACCTTC

clone size: .
J gene: TRBJ2-5
V gene: TRBV7-9
D gene: .
CDR3 protein: CASNRPQETQYF
CDR3 DNA: TGTGCCAGCAACCGACCCCAAGAGACCCAGTACTTC

clone size: .
J gene: TRBJ2-7
V gene: TRBV3-1
D gene: .
CDR3 protein: CASSQDLAQLSGEQYF
CDR3 DNA: TGTGCCAGCAGCCAAGATCTCGCACAGCTGAGCGGCGAGCAGTACTTC

clone size: .
J gene: TRBJ2-1
V gene: TRBV29-1
D gene: .
CDR3 protein: CSAKGGVSPAYNEQFF
CDR3 DNA: TGCAGCGCCAAGGGGGGGGTATCCCCTGCCTACAATGAGCAGTTCTTC

clone size: .
J gene: TRBJ2-7
V gene: TRBV2
D gene: .
CDR3 protein: CASSENVGGVQYF
CDR3 DNA: TGTGCCAGCAGTGAAAATGTAGGGGGGGTGCAGTACTTC

clone size: .
J gene: TRBJ2-1
V gene: TRBV9
D gene: .
CDR3 protein: CASSPRGEGQFF
CDR3 DNA: TGTGCCAGCAGCCCCCGCGGAGAAGGGCAGTTCTTC

clone size: .
J gene: TRBJ1-5
V gene: TRBV20-1
D gene: TRBD1
CDR3 protein: CSASGTGFYNQPQHF
CDR3 DNA: TGCAGTGCTTCCGGGACAGGGTTCTACAATCAGCCCCAGCATTTT

clone size: .
J gene: TRBJ2-1
V gene: TRBV7-2
D gene: TRBD2
CDR3 protein: CASSLLRTSGSGEQFF
CDR3 DNA: TGTGCCAGCAGCTTATTAAGGACTAGCGGGAGTGGTGAGCAGTTCTTC

clone size: .
J gene: TRBJ1-5
V gene: TRBV7-2
D gene: .
CDR3 protein: CASSDSHSNQPQHF
CDR3 DNA: TGTGCCAGCTCCGACAGTCATAGCAATCAGCCCCAGCATTTT